The clone carrying this T cell receptor (beta chain) was seen a handful of times. The assay was immunoSEQ multiplex PCR, and TCRdb's table has in-frame clones only and misses some. Of about 100,000 clones listed, around 88% are singletons. This CDR3 has 15 amino acids. CDR1 and CDR2 from the germline V gene are SNHLY and FYNNEI. After removal of 0 bases from V and 6 bases from J, the junction contained 7 bases not matched to a gene. This entry is derived from a study of blood T cell repertoires in COVID-19. This rearrangement joins TRBV2 to TRBJ2-7; 8 bases fit TRBD1. Input material: peripheral blood. The clonotype comes from a man aged 50 to 59 with active or convalescent COVID-19. CDR3 sequence reads: CASSEALGQGGEQYF. Written as DNA, the CDR3 is TGTGCCAGCAGTGAAGCGCTCGGACAGGGCGGCGAGCAGTACTTC.